This is a list of T cell receptor beta chains from one sample in a study of OX40 agonist ivuxolimab in advanced cancers. This table comes from immunoSEQ multiplex PCR, and its TCRdb copy is limited to in-frame clones, with some not included. The sample has tens of thousands of clones, around 90% seen once. Sequences were derived from CD4+ or CD8+ T cells sorted from blood, sampled in a trial of the OX40 agonist ivuxolimab. The receptors come from an adult with an advanced solid tumor such as melanoma, head and neck, liver or kidney cancer. CDR3s include the opening cysteine and the closing phenylalanine or tryptophan. The D gene is left open where the match is weak.

j_gene: TRBJ2-5; d_gene: -; v_gene: TRBV5-1; CDR3aa: CASSLGPGGETQYF
j_gene: TRBJ2-5; d_gene: TRBD2; v_gene: TRBV19; CDR3aa: CASSNGLAGGFQETQYF
j_gene: TRBJ2-7; d_gene: -; v_gene: TRBV19; CDR3aa: CASSIRGNMYEQYF
j_gene: TRBJ2-6; d_gene: -; v_gene: TRBV18; CDR3aa: CASSPAQDNVLTF
j_gene: TRBJ1-2; d_gene: TRBD1; v_gene: TRBV28; CDR3aa: CASSAGGTSRYGYTF
j_gene: TRBJ2-1; d_gene: TRBD2; v_gene: TRBV5-1; CDR3aa: CASSSGGSGTDEQFF
j_gene: TRBJ1-5; d_gene: -; v_gene: TRBV28; CDR3aa: CASSPSQGRQPQHF
j_gene: TRBJ1-5; d_gene: -; v_gene: TRBV5-3; CDR3aa: CARSLGNRHNQPQHF
j_gene: TRBJ2-5; d_gene: TRBD1; v_gene: TRBV6-5; CDR3aa: CASSSPGQGEETQYF
j_gene: TRBJ2-7; d_gene: -; v_gene: TRBV11-2; CDR3aa: CASSPMSGAPYEQYF
j_gene: TRBJ2-3; d_gene: TRBD2; v_gene: TRBV6-1; CDR3aa: CASSDGLAGRDTQYF
j_gene: TRBJ1-5; d_gene: -; v_gene: TRBV18; CDR3aa: CASSSGRIRNQPQHF
j_gene: TRBJ1-2; d_gene: TRBD1; v_gene: TRBV6-1; CDR3aa: CASSSPDRGLYGYTF
j_gene: TRBJ1-5; d_gene: -; v_gene: TRBV2; CDR3aa: CASKTASNQPQHF
j_gene: TRBJ2-1; d_gene: TRBD1; v_gene: TRBV6-6; CDR3aa: CASRGQGVENEQFF
j_gene: TRBJ2-1; d_gene: TRBD2; v_gene: TRBV5-1; CDR3aa: CASSVSGRPYNEQFF
j_gene: TRBJ1-4; d_gene: TRBD1; v_gene: TRBV4-2; CDR3aa: CASSQEQGIATNEKLFF
j_gene: TRBJ1-1; d_gene: -; v_gene: TRBV28; CDR3aa: CASSSQVREAFF
j_gene: TRBJ2-5; d_gene: -; v_gene: TRBV7-9; CDR3aa: CASSFNPEQETQYF
j_gene: TRBJ2-1; d_gene: TRBD2; v_gene: TRBV10-2; CDR3aa: CASSEEGGLAGYNEQFF
j_gene: TRBJ2-7; d_gene: -; v_gene: TRBV5-5; CDR3aa: CASSQTPTGLYEQYF
j_gene: TRBJ2-1; d_gene: TRBD1; v_gene: TRBV4-1; CDR3aa: CASSQGTGVSYNEQFF
j_gene: TRBJ2-1; d_gene: -; v_gene: TRBV5-1; CDR3aa: CASSSGLPERQFF
j_gene: TRBJ1-2; d_gene: -; v_gene: TRBV19; CDR3aa: CASSIRQGRAGYTF
j_gene: TRBJ2-7; d_gene: -; v_gene: TRBV4-2; CDR3aa: CASSPNAPGTGTYEQYF
j_gene: TRBJ1-2; d_gene: -; v_gene: TRBV14; CDR3aa: CASSPSSLPYGYTF
j_gene: TRBJ2-7; d_gene: TRBD2; v_gene: TRBV5-1; CDR3aa: CASSFGNSGRASGEQYF
j_gene: TRBJ1-5; d_gene: -; v_gene: TRBV15; CDR3aa: CATSSPRGDFNQPQHF
j_gene: TRBJ2-3; d_gene: -; v_gene: TRBV12-2; CDR3aa: CASRFTGTDTQYF
j_gene: TRBJ2-1; d_gene: TRBD2; v_gene: TRBV4-1; CDR3aa: CASSQLAGDVKFF
j_gene: TRBJ1-1; d_gene: -; v_gene: TRBV25-1; CDR3aa: CASSQGSDTEAFF
j_gene: TRBJ2-3; d_gene: TRBD1; v_gene: TRBV28; CDR3aa: CASSLGQGTDTQYF
j_gene: TRBJ2-5; d_gene: -; v_gene: TRBV5-1; CDR3aa: CASSSGVAETQYF
j_gene: TRBJ1-1; d_gene: TRBD1; v_gene: TRBV18; CDR3aa: CASSPTTGRDTEAFF
j_gene: TRBJ2-1; d_gene: -; v_gene: TRBV7-9; CDR3aa: CASSFSFTGEQFF
j_gene: TRBJ2-7; d_gene: TRBD1; v_gene: TRBV11-2; CDR3aa: CASSSGTGKEQYF
j_gene: TRBJ1-1; d_gene: -; v_gene: TRBV10-3; CDR3aa: CAIRAGVTEAFF
j_gene: TRBJ2-1; d_gene: TRBD2; v_gene: TRBV9; CDR3aa: CASSTGTSRINEQFF
j_gene: TRBJ1-5; d_gene: -; v_gene: TRBV4-1; CDR3aa: CASSQSVVSNQPQHF
j_gene: TRBJ2-2; d_gene: TRBD1; v_gene: TRBV27; CDR3aa: CASRGQGWAGELFF
j_gene: TRBJ1-1; d_gene: -; v_gene: TRBV6-1; CDR3aa: CASSDYGEAFF
j_gene: TRBJ1-2; d_gene: TRBD1; v_gene: TRBV4-2; CDR3aa: CASSQTGGQGYGYTF
j_gene: TRBJ2-5; d_gene: TRBD1; v_gene: TRBV5-1; CDR3aa: CASSLNRTGITQETQYF
j_gene: TRBJ1-3; d_gene: TRBD1; v_gene: TRBV27; CDR3aa: CASSSRTGLGSGNTIYF